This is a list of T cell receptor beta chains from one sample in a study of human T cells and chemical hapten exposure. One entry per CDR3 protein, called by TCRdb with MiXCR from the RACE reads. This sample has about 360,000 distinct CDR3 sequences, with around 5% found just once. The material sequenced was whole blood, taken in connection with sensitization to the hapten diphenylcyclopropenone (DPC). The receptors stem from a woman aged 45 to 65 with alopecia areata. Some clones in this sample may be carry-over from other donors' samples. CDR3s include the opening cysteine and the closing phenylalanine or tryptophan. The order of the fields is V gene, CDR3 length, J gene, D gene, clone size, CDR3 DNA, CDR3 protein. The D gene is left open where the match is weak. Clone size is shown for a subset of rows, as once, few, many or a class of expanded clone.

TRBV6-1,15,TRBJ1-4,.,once,TGTGCCAGCAGTGCCCGGACTGGGGGAAATGAAAAACTGTTTTTT,CASSARTGGNEKLFF
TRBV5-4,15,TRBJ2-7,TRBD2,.,TGTGCCAGCAGCCCAGGAGGGACTAGTCCACGCGAGCAGTACTTC,CASSPGGTSPREQYF
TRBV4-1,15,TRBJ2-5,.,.,TGCGCCAGCAGCCAAGAACCGGGGCGCACAGAGACCCAGTACTTC,CASSQEPGRTETQYF
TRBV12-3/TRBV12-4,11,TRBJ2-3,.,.,TGTGCCAGCGGTTCCCTCGCAACACAGTATTTT,CASGSLATQYF
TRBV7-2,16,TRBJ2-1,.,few,TGTGCCAGCAGCTTAGAGGCCAACGCCATATACAATGAGCAGTTCTTC,CASSLEANAIYNEQFF
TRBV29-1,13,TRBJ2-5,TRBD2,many,TGCAGCGTTGGGGGAGGGAGCCAAGAGACCCAGTACTTC,CSVGGGSQETQYF
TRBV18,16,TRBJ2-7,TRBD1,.,TGTGCCAGCTCACCGCCGATAGGGACAGGGGCGGGTGAGCAGTACTTC,CASSPPIGTGAGEQYF
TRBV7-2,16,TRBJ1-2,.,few,TGTGCCAGCAGCTTAGATAGCCGGGGCGCCGGCTATGGCTACACCTTC,CASSLDSRGAGYGYTF
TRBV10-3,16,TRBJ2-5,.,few,TGTGCCATCAGTGACCCGGAAAGGACGGCTCAAGAGACCCAGTACTTC,CAISDPERTAQETQYF
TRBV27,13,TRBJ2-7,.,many,TGTGCCAGCAGTTTCTTCCCCCTGACCGAGCAGTACTTC,CASSFFPLTEQYF
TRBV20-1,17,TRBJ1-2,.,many,TGCAGTGCTAGAGATCGACGGAGTGGGCCTCCTTTCTATGGCTACACCTTC,CSARDRRSGPPFYGYTF
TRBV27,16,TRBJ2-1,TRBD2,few,TGTGCCAGCAGTCCGACAGCGGGGCGCTCCTACAATGAGCAGTTCTTC,CASSPTAGRSYNEQFF
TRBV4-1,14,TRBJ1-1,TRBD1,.,TGCGCCAGCAGCCAGGGGACAGGGGAAACTGAAGCTTTCTTT,CASSQGTGETEAFF
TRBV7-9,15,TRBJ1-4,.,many,TGTGCCAGCGCCCCTCCGGGCGAACGGAATGAAAAACTGTTTTTT,CASAPPGERNEKLFF
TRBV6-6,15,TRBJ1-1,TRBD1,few,TGTGCCAGCAGTGCCCACAGGGGGCTGGACACTGAAGCTTTCTTT,CASSAHRGLDTEAFF
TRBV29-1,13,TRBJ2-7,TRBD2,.,TGCAGCGCTTTTAAGGGACTAGCGGGGGAGCAGTACTTC,CSAFKGLAGEQYF
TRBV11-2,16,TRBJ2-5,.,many,TGTGCCAGCAGCTTAGCCAGGATGCAGGGCCAAGAGACCCAGTACTTC,CASSLARMQGQETQYF
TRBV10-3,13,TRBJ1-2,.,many,TGTGCCATCAGTTCAGGGGTTCCTTATGGCTACACCTTC,CAISSGVPYGYTF
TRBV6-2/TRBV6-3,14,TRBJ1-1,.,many,TGTGCCAGCAGTTACTGGGGAAGGAGCACTGAAGCTTTCTTT,CASSYWGRSTEAFF
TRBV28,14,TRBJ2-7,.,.,TGTGCCAGCAGCTCGACGACGGCGGGCTACGAGCAGTACTTC,CASSSTTAGYEQYF
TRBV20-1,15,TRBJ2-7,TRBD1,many,TGCAGTGCTAGTTCCACTGGGACAGGACGCTACGAGCAGTACTTC,CSASSTGTGRYEQYF
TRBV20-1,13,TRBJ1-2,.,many,TGCAGTGCTGGGGACTCGGCAAGTGATGGCTACACCTTC,CSAGDSASDGYTF
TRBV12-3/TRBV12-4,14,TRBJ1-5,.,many,TGTGCCAGCAGCCCGGGAGGCTTTAATCAGCCCCAGCATTTT,CASSPGGFNQPQHF
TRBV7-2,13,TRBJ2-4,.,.,TGTGCCAGCAGTGCACTAGCCAAAAACATTCAGTACTTC,CASSALAKNIQYF
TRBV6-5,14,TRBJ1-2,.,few,TGTGCCAGCAGTGCTCTGGGGACCCCCACAGACTACACCTTC,CASSALGTPTDYTF
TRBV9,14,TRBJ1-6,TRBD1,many,TGTGCCAGCAGCTTACAGGGGAATAATTCACCCCTCCACTTT,CASSLQGNNSPLHF
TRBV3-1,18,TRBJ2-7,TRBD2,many,TGTGCCAGCAGCCCCCAAAGCGGGGGGGCGTTCAGGTCCTACGAGCAGTACTTC,CASSPQSGGAFRSYEQYF
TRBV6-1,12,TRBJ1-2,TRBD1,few,TGTGCCAGCAGAGGGGACAGGCCGATCTACACCTTC,CASRGDRPIYTF
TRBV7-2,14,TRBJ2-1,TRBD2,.,TGTGCCAGCAGCCGCCGGACTAGGGACAATGAGCAGTTCTTC,CASSRRTRDNEQFF
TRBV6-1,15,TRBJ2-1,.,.,TGTGCCAGCAGTGAAGCTGAGGGGACCTACAATGAGCAGTTCTTC,CASSEAEGTYNEQFF
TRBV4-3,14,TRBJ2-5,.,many,TGCGCCAGCAGCCACGCCGGGACGAGAGAGACCCAGTACTTC,CASSHAGTRETQYF
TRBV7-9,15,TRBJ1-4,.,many,TGTGCCAGCAGCTCCCCGAGGGGAAGAGCTGAAAAACTGTTTTTT,CASSSPRGRAEKLFF
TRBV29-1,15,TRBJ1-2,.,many,TGCAGCGTTGAGCACCGGGATATAGCGAACTATGGCTACACCTTC,CSVEHRDIANYGYTF
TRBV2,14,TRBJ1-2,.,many,TGTGCCAGCAGTGTGGCAGGCCGCAACTATGGCTACACCTTC,CASSVAGRNYGYTF
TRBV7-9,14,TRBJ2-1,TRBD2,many,TGTGCCAGCAGCCCGGGACTAGCGGACAATGAGCAGTTCTTC,CASSPGLADNEQFF
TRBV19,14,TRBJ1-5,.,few,TGTGCCAGTAGTATATCTACGCGCAATCAGCCCCAGCATTTT,CASSISTRNQPQHF
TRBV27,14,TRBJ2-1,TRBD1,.,TGTGCCAGCACTCGTCAAACCGGACAGGGCATTCGGTTCTTC,CASTRQTGQGIRFF
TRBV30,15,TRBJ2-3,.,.,TGTGCCTGGGGGGTCGCGGGCAGAAACACAGATACGCAGTATTTT,CAWGVAGRNTDTQYF
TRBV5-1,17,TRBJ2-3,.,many,TGCGCCAGCAGCTTGGTCGTTCAGCCACCTTGGGATAGCCCGCAGTATTTT,CASSLVVQPPWDSPQYF
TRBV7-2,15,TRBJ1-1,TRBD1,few,TGTGCCAGCAGCTTACTGGTACGGCAGGGGGCTGAAGCTTTCTTT,CASSLLVRQGAEAFF
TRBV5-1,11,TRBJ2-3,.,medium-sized,TGTGCCAGCAGCTTAGAAGATACGCAGTATTTT,CASSLEDTQYF
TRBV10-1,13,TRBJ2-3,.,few,TGCGCCAGCAGTGGCGAAAGCACAGATACGCAGTATTTT,CASSGESTDTQYF
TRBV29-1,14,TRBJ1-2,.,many,TGCAGCGTTGAAGCCGGGACGGCTAACTATGGCTACACCTTC,CSVEAGTANYGYTF
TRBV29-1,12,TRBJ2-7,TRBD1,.,TGCAGCGCTGGGACAGGGACCTACGAGCAGTACTTC,CSAGTGTYEQYF
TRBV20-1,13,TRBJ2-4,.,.,TGCAGTGCTAGAGTACAGGGCCCAAACATTCCGTACTTC,CSARVQGPNIPYF
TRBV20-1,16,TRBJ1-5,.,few,TGCAGTGCTAGAGTTAGTCAGGGAAGCCGCCATCAGCCCCAGCATTTT,CSARVSQGSRHQPQHF
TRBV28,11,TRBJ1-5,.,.,TGTGCCAGCAGTCTCTTAGGGCCCCAGCATTTT,CASSLLGPQHF
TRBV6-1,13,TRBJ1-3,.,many,TGCGGTACAGAGGGTATCTCTGGAAACACCATATATTTT,CGTEGISGNTIYF
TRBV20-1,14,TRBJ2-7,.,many,TGCAGTGCTAGTAAGGGAGCAGGCGCCTACGAGCAGTACTTC,CSASKGAGAYEQYF
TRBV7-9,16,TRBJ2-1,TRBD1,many,TGTGCCAGCAGCGGAACGACAGGGACCCCCTACAATGAGCAGTTCTTC,CASSGTTGTPYNEQFF
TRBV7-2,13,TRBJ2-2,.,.,TGTGCCAGCAGCCGGACCCGCACCGGGGAGCTGTTTTTT,CASSRTRTGELFF
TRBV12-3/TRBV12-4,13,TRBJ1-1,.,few,TGTGCCAGCAGTTTAGGGTTAGGGCTTGAAGCTTTCTTT,CASSLGLGLEAFF
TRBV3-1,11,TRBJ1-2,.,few,TGTGCCAGCAGCCAAGGTTCTGGCCTCACCTTC,CASSQGSGLTF
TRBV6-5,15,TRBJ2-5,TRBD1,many,TGTGCCAGCAGTCCCTGGACAGGGGTTGGGGAGACCCAGTACTTC,CASSPWTGVGETQYF
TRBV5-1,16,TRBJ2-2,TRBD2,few,TGCGCCAGCACCCCTAGCGGGAGGGCCTCAGGCGGGGAGCTGTTTTTT,CASTPSGRASGGELFF
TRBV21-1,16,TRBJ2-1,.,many,TGTGCCAGCAGCAAAGGGGGGAAAAAATCCTACAATGAGCAGTTCTTC,CASSKGGKKSYNEQFF
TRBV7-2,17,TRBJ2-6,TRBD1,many,TGTGCCAGCAGCCTTGGACAGGGGGTCCCCGGGGCCAACGTCCTGACTTTC,CASSLGQGVPGANVLTF